This T cell receptor beta chain came from a study of regulatory T cells in long-lasting Graves disease (dated by TCRdb to the early 2020s). Study-level background: Patients with newly diagnosed Graves' disease had been on antithyroid drugs for under 3 months. The study was registered as a clinical trial and conducted in China. A total of roughly 33 samples were covered by TCR sequencing, comprising approximately 13 persistent and approximately 20 newly diagnosed Graves' disease patients. This study used TCR sequencing and RNA sequencing of peripheral blood to compare persistent Graves' disease patients against newly diagnosed Graves' disease patients. Beyond this particular receptor, the publication reports: Persistent patients shared more public clonotypes among themselves (around 3,000) than newly diagnosed patients did (roughly 910). The authors acknowledged the small sample size as a limitation that may reduce accuracy. Only the TCR beta chain was sequenced and analyzed. The study examined only peripheral blood because the primary lesion, thyroid tissue, could not be accessed. Persistent Graves' disease patients showed lower TCR Shannon entropy and fewer highly expanded clones than newly diagnosed patients, suggesting clonal expansion. Preferential use of TRBV28, TRBJ1-2 and TRBJ2-5 was observed in persistent disease, whereas TRBV20-1 and TRBJ2-1 were favored in newly diagnosed disease.

Looking up the germline V gene yields CDR1 SGHTA and CDR2 FQGNSA. The CDR3 covers 14 residues, taking in both the cysteine and the phenylalanine. Here the CDR3 DNA is all that survives: 42 bases in frame from base 1. The V end gives up 2 bases and the J end 3 bases, leaving 2 bases in the junction not matched to a gene. The library relied on multiplex PCR. Sequenced using an Illumina HiSeq 4000. CDR3 regions were amplified by Arm-PCR with iRepertoire HTBI primers to construct TCR beta libraries. Gel purification was performed on PCR products prior to sequencing. The authors' analysis ran thus. A total of roughly 65 TRBV and some 15 TRBJ segments were identified across samples and were used for gene usage analysis of CDR3 amino acid clonotypes. COPE and FqMerger were used to merge the filtered high-quality paired reads into contigs. BLAST was used to align contigs to IMGT TRBV, TRBD and TRBJ reference genes, and CDR3 was defined according to IMGT. Any clonotype with a frequency above 0.1% was counted as a highly expanded clone. Shannon entropy was used to measure repertoire diversity, and the Gini coefficient was used to measure V-J evenness. A clonotype found in more than one individual was treated as public. TCRdb reprocessed the public reads (quality trimming at Q25 with fastp, clone calling with MiXCR) and kept in-frame beta chains. Merged by CDR3 protein, the rows form single entries marked with the most common genes and DNA. The V and J calls come from TCRdb's annotation, not from the publication. In this sample the table shows just over 600,000 distinct CDR3 sequences, under 20% of which occur a single time. The ten largest clones represent about 20% of the sample.

A note on this clonotype: Its antigen is still unknown. Base qualities were left out, and no much larger clone turns up one base away.

This specimen's time point label, per the study, means: newly diagnosed GD, antithyroid drugs for less than 3 months. For both TCR sequencing and RNA sequencing, RNA was extracted from PBMCs in TRIzol. The diagnosis of Graves' disease followed American Thyroid Association guidelines. Recruitment of patients was carried out at an endocrinology department in Xi'an, China. Each patient gave around 9 milliliters of peripheral blood, collected in an EDTA anticoagulant tube. PBMCs were isolated by Ficoll Paque Plus density gradient separation without further T cell sorting. RNA quality was checked with an Agilent 2100 Bioanalyzer and agarose gel, and concentration with a NanoDrop 2000. These data also formed part of another study, on T cells in Graves' hyperthyroidism and ophthalmopathy. The other study reports the following: Stable Graves' hyperthyroidism was defined as no progression to ophthalmopathy during 18 months of follow-up. The hyperthyroidism patients were between 18 and 65 years old and newly diagnosed, with a disease duration of less than 2 months. Patients with uncontrolled infections, other autoimmune diseases, pregnancy or lactation were excluded. Diagnoses were based on clinical symptoms, serum thyroxine and TRAb, thyroid ultrasound and orbital computed tomography. For the first round of RT-PCR on the TCR CDR3, the HTBI primer set was used together with the Qiagen OneStep RT-PCR kit. Most expanded thyroid clonotypes (frequency above 0.001) were also found in blood, which suggests that blood repertoires may mirror thyroid immune responses. A model built on a 13 V-J signature distinguished ophthalmopathy from stable hyperthyroidism, reaching 85% to 90% sensitivity and approximately 83% specificity in cross-validation and 80%/75% in testing. In validation, the model predicted progression to ophthalmopathy a median of approximately 6.6 months before onset, with around 70% sensitivity and just under 75% specificity. A discovery cohort of around 100 patients, approximately 45 with Graves' ophthalmopathy and approximately 55 with stable Graves' hyperthyroidism, was used to find distinguishing TCR V-J signatures. Prospective prediction of ophthalmopathy was tested in an independent validation cohort consisting of some 19 hyperthyroidism patients and around 16 patients who later progressed to ophthalmopathy. The 90 to 100 discovery patients were randomly divided into training and test sets at a 7:3 ratio. In roughly six Graves' hyperthyroidism patients, the study also compared T-cell repertoires from thyroid tissue with T-cell repertoires from blood. Following sampling, methimazole starting at 30 mg daily was given to hyperthyroidism patients, and high-dose intravenous methylprednisolone was given to ophthalmopathy patients. Libraries were constructed in a second round of multiplex PCR, after which size selection and purification were carried out. Sequencing of the libraries was done on an Illumina HiSeq2000 using paired-end 100 bp reads. SOAPnuke was used to process the raw data, throwing out any read that contained adapters or uncalled bases, had a mean Phred below 15, or lacked an exact constant-primer or identifier match. COPE v1.2.5 was used to merge high-quality paired reads, and clonotypes were defined as unique nucleotide sequences. MiTCR v1.1 was used to align clonotypes to the IMGT TRBV, TRBD and TRBJ reference segments. The analysis was restricted to V-J combinations with a frequency above 0.0001, which together covered roughly 99% of the repertoires. A TCS score was defined as the ratio between F50 (clonal expansion) and ExV (chaos), using BLOSUM62-based TCRdist between CDR3 peptides within each V-J. Welch's t-statistics and random forest reduced fewer than 600 V-J features to roughly 13, which were used in a naive Bayes classifier (R e1071). Sample size was not statistically predetermined, and blinding of investigators to group allocation was not performed. The paper reports TCR Vbeta CDR3 sequencing of roughly 140 peripheral blood samples: 40 to 45 ophthalmopathy, fewer than 85 hyperthyroidism and around 17 progressor patients.

The origin of this receptor is a woman aged 25 to 39 with Graves disease. Donor details come from another sample of the same person, matched by shared clones. The sample was peripheral blood mononuclear cells (PBMCs), taken at new diagnosis, from a patient treated with antithyroid drugs. The V and J segments used are TRBV7-2 and TRBJ1-2; 8 junctional bases match TRBD1. CDR3 reads: CASSLTTGDYGYTF. DNA sequence: TGTGCCAGCAGCTTAACGACAGGGGACTATGGCTACACCTTC.